The 2 T cell receptor beta chains below all came from one sample that was sequenced in a study of T cell responses to AZD1222 COVID-19 vaccine. Only in-frame clones appear in the TCRdb table, and some are missing; sequencing was by immunoSEQ multiplex PCR. In the table there are 95,000 to 150,000 clones, approximately 92% of which are singletons. The sequences come from peripheral blood, collected on day 0 of AZD1222 vaccination. The receptors originated from an adult in good health.

This clone was seen just once. The chain carries TRBV19 and TRBJ1-5; 10 bases are a match to TRBD1. From germline, CDR1 is LNHDA and CDR2 SQIVND (reference sequence). This CDR3 contains 16 residues. With 3 bases clipped from V and 5 bases from J, the junction kept 7 bases outside the gene matches. CDR3 amino acids: CASSIPRQGADQPQHF. CDR3 sequence (DNA): TGTGCCAGTAGTATCCCCCGACAGGGGGCTGATCAGCCCCAGCATTTT.

The rearrangement uses TRBV29-1 and TRBJ2-1; D may be TRBD2 (5 bases). This CDR3 has 11 amino acids. Germline V gene data show CDR1 as SQVTM and CDR2 as ANQGSEA. CDR3 in DNA: TGCTTCGCCCGGGGTTACAATGAGCAGTTCTTC. This codes for CFARGYNEQFF.